In this sample, the clone carrying this T cell receptor (beta chain) turned up many times. The antigen is not known. CDR1 is SGDLS and CDR2 is YYNGEE in the germline V gene. CDR3 length equals 16 residues. Trimming pared 0 bases from V and 0 bases from J, leaving 7 bases between. The data were taken from a study of metastatic and nonmetastatic thyroid tumors. Turning to the study itself: It was across blood and tumor or nodule tissue from malignant and benign thyroid patients that repertoires were compared. Overall study findings and caveats: Compared with benign nodules, malignant thyroid tumors were reported to have significantly higher TCR beta diversity in both blood and tumor.

Original analysis: The study took CDR3 differences across clinicopathological groups and made a distant-metastasis classifier for papillary thyroid cancer from them. TCRdb re-clonotyped the PCR reads via MiXCR. TCRdb's processing, not the authors', yielded these V and J calls. The table includes roughly 25,000 clones, over 10% detected once. Before thyroid surgery, none of the patients had received any treatment. The genes are TRBV9 and TRBJ2-6, with D possibly called TRBD1 or TRBD2 (5 bases each). This TCR was sampled from a female donor with papillary thyroid cancer or a benign thyroid nodule (not recorded which). Some clones in this sample may be carry-over from other donors' samples. Specimen: blood. The CDR3 bases are TGTGCCAGCAGCGTAGGGGACGGCTCTGGGGCCAACGTCCTGACTTTC. This codes for CASSVGDGSGANVLTF.